This T cell receptor beta chain was sequenced for a study of Tregs in tolerant kidney transplant recipients. About the study: The nonmyeloablative bone marrow transplants came from related graft donors, with transient mixed chimerism.

Measured with immunoSEQ multiplex PCR; TCRdb has only the in-frame clones, and not every one. The repertoire consists of around 74,000 clones, with roughly 98% occurring once and the leading ten covering roughly 0.59%. This CDR3 comprises 15 residues. V was clipped by 4 bases and J by 5 bases; unmatched bases: 6. Germline CDR1 is SGHNT and CDR2 is YYREEE (reference sequence). Thawed PBMCs were FACS-sorted into unstimulated CD4+CD25+CD127- regulatory T cells, CD4+CD25- non-regulatory cells, CD4 and CD8 cells. The input for sequencing was CD4+ T cells from blood, taken before the transplant. The rearrangement uses TRBV5-4 and TRBJ1-4, with TRBD1 matching 9 bases. The TCR sequence derives from a human donor who received a combined kidney and bone marrow transplant. The CDR3 reads CASSLGGQGNEKLFF. In DNA, the CDR3 is TGTGCCAGCAGCCTGGGGGGACAGGGCAATGAAAAACTGTTTTTT. Supplemented by reference TRBV5-4 and TRBJ1-4, the full variable domain reads ETGVTQSPTHLIKTRGQQVTLRCSSQSGHNTVSWYQQALGQGPQFIFQYYREEENGRGNFPPRFSGLQFPNYSSELNVNALELDDSALYLCASSLGGQGNEKLFFGSGTQLSVL.